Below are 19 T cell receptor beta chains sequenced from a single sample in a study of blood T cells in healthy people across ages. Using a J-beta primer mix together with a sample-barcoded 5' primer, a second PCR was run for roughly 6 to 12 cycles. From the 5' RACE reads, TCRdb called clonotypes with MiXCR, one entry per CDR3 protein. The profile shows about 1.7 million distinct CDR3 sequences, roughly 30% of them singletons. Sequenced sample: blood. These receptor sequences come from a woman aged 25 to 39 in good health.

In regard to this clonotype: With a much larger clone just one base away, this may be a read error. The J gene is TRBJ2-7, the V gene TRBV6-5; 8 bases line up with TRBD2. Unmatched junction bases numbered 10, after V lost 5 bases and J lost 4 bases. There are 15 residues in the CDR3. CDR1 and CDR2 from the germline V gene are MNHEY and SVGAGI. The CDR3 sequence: CASSKQLAEPYEQYF. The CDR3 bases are TGTGCCAGCAGTAAACAACTAGCGGAACCTTACGAGCAGTACTTC.

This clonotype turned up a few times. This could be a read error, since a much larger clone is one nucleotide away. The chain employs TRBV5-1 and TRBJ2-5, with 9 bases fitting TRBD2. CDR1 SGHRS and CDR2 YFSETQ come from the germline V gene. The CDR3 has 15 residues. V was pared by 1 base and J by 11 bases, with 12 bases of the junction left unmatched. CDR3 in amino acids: CASSLLAGTNNEQYF. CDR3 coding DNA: TGCGCCAGCAGCTTGCTAGCGGGGACTAACAATGAGCAGTACTTC.

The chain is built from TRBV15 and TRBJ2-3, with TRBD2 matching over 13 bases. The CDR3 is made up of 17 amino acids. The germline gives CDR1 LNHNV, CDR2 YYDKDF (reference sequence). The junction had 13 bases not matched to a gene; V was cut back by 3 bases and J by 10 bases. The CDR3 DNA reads TGTGCCACCAGCAGGTTGGCGGGGACTAGCGGGGCCGGGTCGCAGTATTTT. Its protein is CATSRLAGTSGAGSQYF.

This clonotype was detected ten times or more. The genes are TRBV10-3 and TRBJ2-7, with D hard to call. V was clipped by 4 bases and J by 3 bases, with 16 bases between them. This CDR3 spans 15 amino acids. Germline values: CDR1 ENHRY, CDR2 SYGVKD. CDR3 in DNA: TGTGCCATCAGTGTCCCCAGGTTCCAGCGCTACGAGCAGTACTTC. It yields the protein CAISVPRFQRYEQYF.

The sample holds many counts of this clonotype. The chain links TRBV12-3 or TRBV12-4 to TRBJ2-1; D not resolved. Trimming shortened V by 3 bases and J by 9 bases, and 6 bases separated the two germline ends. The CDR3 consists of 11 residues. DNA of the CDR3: TGTGCCAGCAGTTTTGAGCTTGAGCAGTTCTTC. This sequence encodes CASSFELEQFF.

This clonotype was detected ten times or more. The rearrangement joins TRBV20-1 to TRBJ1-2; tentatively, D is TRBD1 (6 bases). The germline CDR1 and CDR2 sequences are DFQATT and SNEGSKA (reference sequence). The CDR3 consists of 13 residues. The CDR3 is CRAAHDRNYGYTF. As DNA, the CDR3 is TGCAGGGCCGCTCATGACAGGAACTATGGCTACACCTTC.

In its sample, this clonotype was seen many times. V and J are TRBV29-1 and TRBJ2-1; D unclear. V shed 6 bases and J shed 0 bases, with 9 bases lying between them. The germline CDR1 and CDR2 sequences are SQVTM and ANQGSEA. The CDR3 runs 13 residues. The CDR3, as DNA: TGCAGCGTCGACTGGAGCTCCTACAATGAGCAGTTCTTC. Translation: CSVDWSSYNEQFF.

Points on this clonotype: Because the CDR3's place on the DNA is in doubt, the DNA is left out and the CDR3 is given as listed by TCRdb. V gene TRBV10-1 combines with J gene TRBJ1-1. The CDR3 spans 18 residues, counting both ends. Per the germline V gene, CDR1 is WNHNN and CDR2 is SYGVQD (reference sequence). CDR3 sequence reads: CASSESFFGDLRNTEAFF.

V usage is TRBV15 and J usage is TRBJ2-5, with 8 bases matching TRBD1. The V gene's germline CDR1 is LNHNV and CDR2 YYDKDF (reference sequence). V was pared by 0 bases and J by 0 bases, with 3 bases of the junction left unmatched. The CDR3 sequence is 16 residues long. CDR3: CATSRDRDRYQETQYF. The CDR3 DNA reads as TGTGCCACCAGCAGAGACAGGGACAGGTACCAAGAGACCCAGTACTTC.

The CDR3 DNA reads TGTGCCAGCAAAGAGACAGGGGGCCTTAATGAAAAACTGTTTTTT. Protein product: CASKETGGLNEKLFF. The chain uses TRBV6-6 and TRBJ1-4, with 10 bases aligning to TRBD1. Germline V gene data show CDR1 as MNHNY and CDR2 as SVGAGI (reference sequence). The V gene end was trimmed by 7 bases and the J gene end by 4 bases; junction bases not matched to a gene: 6. This CDR3 is 15 amino acids long.

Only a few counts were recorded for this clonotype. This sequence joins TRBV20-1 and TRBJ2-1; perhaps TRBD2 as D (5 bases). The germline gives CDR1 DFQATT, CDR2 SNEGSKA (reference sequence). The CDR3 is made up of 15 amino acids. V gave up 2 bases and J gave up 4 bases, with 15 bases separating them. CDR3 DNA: TGCAGTGCTAGATATACTAGATCCCTTTACAATGAGCAGTTCTTC. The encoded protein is CSARYTRSLYNEQFF.

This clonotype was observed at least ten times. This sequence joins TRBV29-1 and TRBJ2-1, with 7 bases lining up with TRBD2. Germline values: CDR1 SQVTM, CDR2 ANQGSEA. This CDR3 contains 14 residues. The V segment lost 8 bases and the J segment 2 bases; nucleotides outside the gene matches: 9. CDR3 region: CSTTLAGAYNEQFF. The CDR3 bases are TGCAGCACAACCTTAGCGGGCGCCTACAATGAGCAGTTCTTC.

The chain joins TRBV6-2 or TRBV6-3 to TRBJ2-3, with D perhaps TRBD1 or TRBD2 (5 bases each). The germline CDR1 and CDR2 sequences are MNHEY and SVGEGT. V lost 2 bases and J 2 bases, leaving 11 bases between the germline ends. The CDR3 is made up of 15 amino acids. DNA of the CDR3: TGTGCCAGCAGTTACGAGGGGCGGACCACAGATACGCAGTATTTT. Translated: CASSYEGRTTDTQYF.

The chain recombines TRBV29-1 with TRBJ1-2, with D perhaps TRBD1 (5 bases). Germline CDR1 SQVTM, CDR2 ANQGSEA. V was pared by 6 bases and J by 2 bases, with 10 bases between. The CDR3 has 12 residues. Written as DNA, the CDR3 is TGCAGCGTCGTGGGGGGAAACTATGGCTACACCTTC. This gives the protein CSVVGGNYGYTF.

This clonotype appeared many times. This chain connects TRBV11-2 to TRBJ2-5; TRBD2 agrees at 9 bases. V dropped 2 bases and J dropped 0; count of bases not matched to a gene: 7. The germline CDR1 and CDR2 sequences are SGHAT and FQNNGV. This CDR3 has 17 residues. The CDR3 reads CASSLLVAGAYQETQYF. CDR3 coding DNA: TGTGCCAGCAGCTTATTAGTAGCGGGGGCCTACCAAGAGACCCAGTACTTC.

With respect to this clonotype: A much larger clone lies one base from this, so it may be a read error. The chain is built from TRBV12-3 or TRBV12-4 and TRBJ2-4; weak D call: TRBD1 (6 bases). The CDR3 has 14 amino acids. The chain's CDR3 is CASSPIEGEDIRYF. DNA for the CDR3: TGTGCCAGCAGTCCCATTGAGGGGGAAGACATTCGGTACTTC.

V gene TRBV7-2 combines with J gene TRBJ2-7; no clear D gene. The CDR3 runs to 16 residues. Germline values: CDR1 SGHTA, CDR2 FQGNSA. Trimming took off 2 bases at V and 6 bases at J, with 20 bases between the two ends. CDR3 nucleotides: TGTGCCAGCAGCTTATCCCCCGCTCCCTTGACTGGCGAGCAGTACTTC. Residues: CASSLSPAPLTGEQYF.

The CDR3 spells CASSHRTDHYEQYF. In DNA form, the CDR3 reads TGTGCCAGCAGCCACAGGACAGACCACTACGAGCAGTACTTC. V is TRBV3-1 and J is TRBJ2-7; possibly TRBD1 for D (6 bases). V was cut by 3 bases and J by 3 bases, with 12 bases left in between. The CDR3 runs 14 residues. The germline V gene has CDR1 LGHDT and CDR2 YNNKEL (reference sequence).

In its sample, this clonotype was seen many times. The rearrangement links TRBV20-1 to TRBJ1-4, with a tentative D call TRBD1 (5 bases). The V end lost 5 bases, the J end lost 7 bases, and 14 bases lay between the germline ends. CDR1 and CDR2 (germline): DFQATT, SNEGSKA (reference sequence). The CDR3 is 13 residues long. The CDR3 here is CSASTLRGEKLFF. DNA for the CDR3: TGCAGTGCTTCGACTCTTAGGGGTGAAAAACTGTTTTTT.